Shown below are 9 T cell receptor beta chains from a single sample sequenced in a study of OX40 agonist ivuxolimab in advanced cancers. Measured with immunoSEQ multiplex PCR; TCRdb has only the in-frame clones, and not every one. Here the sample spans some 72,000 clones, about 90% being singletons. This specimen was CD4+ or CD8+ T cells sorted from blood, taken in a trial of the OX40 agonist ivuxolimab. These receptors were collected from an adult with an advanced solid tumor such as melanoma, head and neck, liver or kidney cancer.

The CDR3 loop is CASSLQYTGELFF. For the CDR3, the DNA is TGTGCCAGCAGTCTACAGTACACCGGGGAGCTGTTTTTT. V usage is TRBV27 and J usage is TRBJ2-2; unclear D gene. CDR3 length: 13 residues. Per the germline V gene, CDR1 is MNHEY and CDR2 is SMNVEV (reference sequence). V lost 5 bases and J 3 bases, leaving 7 bases between the germline ends.

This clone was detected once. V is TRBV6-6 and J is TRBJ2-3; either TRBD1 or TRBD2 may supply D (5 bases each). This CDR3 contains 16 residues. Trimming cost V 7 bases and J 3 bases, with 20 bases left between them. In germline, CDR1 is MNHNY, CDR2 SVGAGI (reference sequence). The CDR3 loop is CASTNQRTPGTDTQYF. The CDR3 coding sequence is TGTGCCAGCACAAATCAGCGGACACCAGGGACAGATACGCAGTATTTT.

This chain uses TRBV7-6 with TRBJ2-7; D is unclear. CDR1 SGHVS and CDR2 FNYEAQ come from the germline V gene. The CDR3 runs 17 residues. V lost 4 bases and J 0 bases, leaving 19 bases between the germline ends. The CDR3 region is CASSSVPPAVSSYEQYF. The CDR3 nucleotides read TGTGCCAGCAGCTCAGTCCCGCCGGCAGTTAGCTCCTACGAGCAGTACTTC.

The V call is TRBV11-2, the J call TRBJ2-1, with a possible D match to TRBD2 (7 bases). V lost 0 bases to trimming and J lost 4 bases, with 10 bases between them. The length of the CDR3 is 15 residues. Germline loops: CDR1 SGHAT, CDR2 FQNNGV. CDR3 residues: CASSLERGGYNEQFF. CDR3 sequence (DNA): TGTGCCAGCAGCTTAGAAAGGGGGGGGTACAATGAGCAGTTCTTC.

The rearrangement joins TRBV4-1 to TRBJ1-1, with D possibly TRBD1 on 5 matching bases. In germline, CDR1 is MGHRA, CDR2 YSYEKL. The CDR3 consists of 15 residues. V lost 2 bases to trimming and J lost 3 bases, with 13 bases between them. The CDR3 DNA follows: TGCGCCAGCAGCCAATTAAATCGCAGGGACACTGAAGCTTTCTTT. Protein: CASSQLNRRDTEAFF.

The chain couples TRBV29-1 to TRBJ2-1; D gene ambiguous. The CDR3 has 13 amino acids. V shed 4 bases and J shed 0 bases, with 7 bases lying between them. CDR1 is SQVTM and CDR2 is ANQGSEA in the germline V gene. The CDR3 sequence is CSVGEASYNEQFF. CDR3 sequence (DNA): TGCAGCGTTGGTGAGGCCTCCTACAATGAGCAGTTCTTC.

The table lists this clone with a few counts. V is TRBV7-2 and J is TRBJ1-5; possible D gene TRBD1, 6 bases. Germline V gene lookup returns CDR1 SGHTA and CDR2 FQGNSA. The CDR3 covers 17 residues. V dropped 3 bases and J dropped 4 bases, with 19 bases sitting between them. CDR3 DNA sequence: TGTGCCAGCAGCTTTGATAAAGGGGGTTTTTTTAATCAGCCCCAGCATTTT. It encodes CASSFDKGGFFNQPQHF.

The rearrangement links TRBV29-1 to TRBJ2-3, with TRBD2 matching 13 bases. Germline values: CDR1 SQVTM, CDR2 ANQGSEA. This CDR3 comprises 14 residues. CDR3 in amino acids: CVGGLAGSTDTQYF. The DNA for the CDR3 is TGCGTTGGGGGACTAGCGGGATCCACAGATACGCAGTATTTT.

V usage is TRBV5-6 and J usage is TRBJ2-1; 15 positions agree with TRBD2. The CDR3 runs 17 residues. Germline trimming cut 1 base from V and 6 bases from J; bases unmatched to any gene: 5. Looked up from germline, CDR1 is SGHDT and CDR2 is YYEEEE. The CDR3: CASSLSGTSGRINEQFF. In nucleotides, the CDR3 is TGTGCCAGCAGCTTGTCGGGGACTAGCGGGAGGATCAATGAGCAGTTCTTC.